The sequence of this T cell receptor (beta chain) was determined in a study of T cell repertoires in cytomegalovirus infection. Points from the study as a whole: Ex vivo responses were dominated by HLA-C-restricted CMV-specific TCR beta clonotypes. Summed public TCR beta family frequency identified CMV carriers bearing the relevant HLA.

TCRdb re-called the reads through MiXCR, storing one row per CDR3 protein. The sample lists approximately 500,000 distinct CDR3 sequences, roughly 29% occurring once. Germline V CDR1 and CDR2: WSHSY, SAAADI. The CDR3 sequence is 15 residues long. V was shortened by 6 bases and J by 1 base, with 15 bases between the two germline ends. In the case of this clonotype: Antigen: not known.

The sequencing sample was made of PBMCs. The sequence was obtained from a human donor in good health (CMV status not recorded). Some clones in this sample may be carry-over from other donors' samples. This chain joins TRBV10-2 and TRBJ1-2, with D possibly TRBD1 on 5 matching bases. The CDR3 loop reads CASRDDGGFNYGYTF. The DNA of the CDR3 is TGCGCCAGCAGAGACGACGGGGGGTTTAACTATGGCTACACCTTC.